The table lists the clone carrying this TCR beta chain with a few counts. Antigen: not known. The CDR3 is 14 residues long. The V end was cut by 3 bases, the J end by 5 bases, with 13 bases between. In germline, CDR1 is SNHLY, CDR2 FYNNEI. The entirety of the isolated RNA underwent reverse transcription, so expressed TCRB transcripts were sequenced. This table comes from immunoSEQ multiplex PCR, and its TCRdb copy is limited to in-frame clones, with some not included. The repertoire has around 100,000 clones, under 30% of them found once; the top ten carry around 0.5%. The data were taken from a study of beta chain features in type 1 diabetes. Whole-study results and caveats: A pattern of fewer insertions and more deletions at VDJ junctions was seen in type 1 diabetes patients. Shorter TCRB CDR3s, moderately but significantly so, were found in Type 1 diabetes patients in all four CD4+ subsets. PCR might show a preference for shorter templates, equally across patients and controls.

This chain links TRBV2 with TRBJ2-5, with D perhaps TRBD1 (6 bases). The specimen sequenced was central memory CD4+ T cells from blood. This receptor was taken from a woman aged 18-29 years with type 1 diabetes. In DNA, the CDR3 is TGTGCCAGCAGTGATTGGCAGGGGAAGGAGACCCAGTACTTC. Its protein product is CASSDWQGKETQYF.